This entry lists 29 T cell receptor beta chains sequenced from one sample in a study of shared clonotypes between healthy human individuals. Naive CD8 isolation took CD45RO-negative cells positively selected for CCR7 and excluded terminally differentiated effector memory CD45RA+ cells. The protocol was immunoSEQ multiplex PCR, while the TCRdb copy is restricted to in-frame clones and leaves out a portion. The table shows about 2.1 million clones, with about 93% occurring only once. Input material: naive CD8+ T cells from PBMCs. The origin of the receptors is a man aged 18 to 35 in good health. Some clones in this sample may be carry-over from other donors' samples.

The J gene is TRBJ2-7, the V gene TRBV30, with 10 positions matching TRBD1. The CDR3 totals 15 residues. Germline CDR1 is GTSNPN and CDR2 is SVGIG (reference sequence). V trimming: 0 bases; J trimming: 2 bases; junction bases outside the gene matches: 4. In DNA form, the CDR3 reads TGTGCCTGGAGTGTCCGGGACAGGGGACCCTACGAGCAGTACTTC. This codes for CAWSVRDRGPYEQYF.

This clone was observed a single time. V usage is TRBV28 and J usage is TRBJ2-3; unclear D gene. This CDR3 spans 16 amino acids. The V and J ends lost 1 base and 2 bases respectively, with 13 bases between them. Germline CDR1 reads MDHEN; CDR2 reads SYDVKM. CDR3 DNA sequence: TGTGCCAGCAGTTTATTTGTCGATAAATTCACAGATACGCAGTATTTT. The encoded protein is CASSLFVDKFTDTQYF.

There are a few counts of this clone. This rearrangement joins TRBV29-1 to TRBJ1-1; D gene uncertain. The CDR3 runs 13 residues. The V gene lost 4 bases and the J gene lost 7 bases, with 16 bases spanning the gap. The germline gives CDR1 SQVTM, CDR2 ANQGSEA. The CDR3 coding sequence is TGCAGCGTTGTTTATTTTGGGGTAGTTGAAGCTTTCTTT. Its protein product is CSVVYFGVVEAFF.

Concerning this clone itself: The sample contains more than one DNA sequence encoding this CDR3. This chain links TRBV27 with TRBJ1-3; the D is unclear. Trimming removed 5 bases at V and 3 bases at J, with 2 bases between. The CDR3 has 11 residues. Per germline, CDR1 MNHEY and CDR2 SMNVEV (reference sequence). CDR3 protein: CASSSGNTIYF. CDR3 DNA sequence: TGTGCCAGCAGTAGTGGAAACACCATATATTTT.

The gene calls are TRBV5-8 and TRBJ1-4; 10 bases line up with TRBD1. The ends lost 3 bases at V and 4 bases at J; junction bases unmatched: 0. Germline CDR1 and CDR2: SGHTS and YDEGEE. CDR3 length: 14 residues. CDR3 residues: CASSWTGGNEKLFF. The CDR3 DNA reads TGTGCCAGCAGCTGGACAGGGGGTAATGAAAAACTGTTTTTT.

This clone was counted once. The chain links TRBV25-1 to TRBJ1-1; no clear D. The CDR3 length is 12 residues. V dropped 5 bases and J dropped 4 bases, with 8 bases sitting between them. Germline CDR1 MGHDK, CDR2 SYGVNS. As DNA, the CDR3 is TGTGCCAGCAGTCCGAAGGGCACTGAAGCTTTCTTT. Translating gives CASSPKGTEAFF.

The CDR3 nucleotides read TGTGCCAGCAGTGATCCTCGGACCGATTACTCTGGAAACACCATATATTTT. It translates to CASSDPRTDYSGNTIYF. J is TRBJ1-3 and V is TRBV28; D not resolved. Trimming pared 5 bases from V and 0 bases from J, leaving 17 bases between. Germline V gene data show CDR1 as MDHEN and CDR2 as SYDVKM. The CDR3 has 17 amino acids.

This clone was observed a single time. The CDR3 coding sequence is TGTGCCAACAGCGCCTGGGACAGTACCTACGAGCAGTACTTC. It translates to CANSAWDSTYEQYF. The rearrangement uses TRBV28 and TRBJ2-7; TRBD1 matches 7 bases. Trimming removed 10 bases from V and 2 bases from J; junction bases left unmatched: 11. This CDR3 is built from 14 residues. Germline V lookup: CDR1 MDHEN, CDR2 SYDVKM.

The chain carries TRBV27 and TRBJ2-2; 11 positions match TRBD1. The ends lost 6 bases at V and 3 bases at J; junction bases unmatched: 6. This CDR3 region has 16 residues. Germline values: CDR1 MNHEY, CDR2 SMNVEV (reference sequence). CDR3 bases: TGTGCCAGCAGATACGGACAGGGGGCGTACACCGGGGAGCTGTTTTTT. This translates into CASRYGQGAYTGELFF.

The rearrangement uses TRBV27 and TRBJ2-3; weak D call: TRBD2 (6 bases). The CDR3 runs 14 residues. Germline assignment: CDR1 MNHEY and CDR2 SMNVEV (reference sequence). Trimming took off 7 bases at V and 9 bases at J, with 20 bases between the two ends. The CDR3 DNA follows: TGTGCCAGCACCCATACTAGCCAAGGCGAGACGCAGTATTTT. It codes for CASTHTSQGETQYF.

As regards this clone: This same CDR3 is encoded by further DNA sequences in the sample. The CDR3 protein is CASSFVSGANVLTF. CDR3 sequence (DNA): TGTGCCAGCAGTTTCGTCTCTGGGGCCAACGTCCTGACTTTC. This chain connects TRBV28 to TRBJ2-6; no clear D. Trimming removed 3 bases at V and 0 bases at J, with 3 bases between. The germline CDR1 and CDR2 sequences are MDHEN and SYDVKM. The CDR3 covers 14 residues.

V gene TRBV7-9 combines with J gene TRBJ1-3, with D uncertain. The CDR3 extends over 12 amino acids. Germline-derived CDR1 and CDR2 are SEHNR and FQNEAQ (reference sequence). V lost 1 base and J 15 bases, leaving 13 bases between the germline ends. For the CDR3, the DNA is TGTGCCAGCAGCTTAGTGTACGAGGAGCCATATTTT. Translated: CASSLVYEEPYF.

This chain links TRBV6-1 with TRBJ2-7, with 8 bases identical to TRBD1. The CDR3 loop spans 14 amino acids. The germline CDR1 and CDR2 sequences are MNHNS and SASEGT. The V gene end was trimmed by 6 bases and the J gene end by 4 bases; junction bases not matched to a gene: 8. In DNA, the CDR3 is TGTGCCAGCAGCCCGACAGGGGCGGGATACGAGCAGTACTTC. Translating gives CASSPTGAGYEQYF.

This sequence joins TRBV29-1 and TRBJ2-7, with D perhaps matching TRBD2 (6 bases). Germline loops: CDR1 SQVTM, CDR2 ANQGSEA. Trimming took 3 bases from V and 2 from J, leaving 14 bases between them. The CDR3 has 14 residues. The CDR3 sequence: CSVEGDSNPYEQYF. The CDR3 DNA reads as TGCAGCGTTGAGGGGGACTCGAACCCCTACGAGCAGTACTTC.

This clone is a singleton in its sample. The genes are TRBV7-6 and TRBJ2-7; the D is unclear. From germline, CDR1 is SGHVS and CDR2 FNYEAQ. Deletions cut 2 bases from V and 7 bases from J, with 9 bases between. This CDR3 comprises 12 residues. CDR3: CASSLNGREQYF. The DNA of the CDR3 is TGTGCCAGCAGCTTAAATGGGCGGGAGCAGTACTTC. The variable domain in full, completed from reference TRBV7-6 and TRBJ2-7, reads GAGVSQSPRYKVTKRGQDVALRCDPISGHVSLYWYRQALGQGPEFLTYFNYEAQQDKSGLPNDRFSAERPEGSISTLTIQRTEQRDSAMYRCASSLNGREQYFGPGTRLTVT.

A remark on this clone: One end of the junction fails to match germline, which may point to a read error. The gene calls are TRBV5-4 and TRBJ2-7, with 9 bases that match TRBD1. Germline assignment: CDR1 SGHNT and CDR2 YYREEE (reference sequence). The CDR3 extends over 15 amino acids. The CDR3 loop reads CASRRWDRDSYGQYF. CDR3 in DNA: TGTGCCAGCAGGAGATGGGACAGGGACTCCTACGGGCAGTACTTC. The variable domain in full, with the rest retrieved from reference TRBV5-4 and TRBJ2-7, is ETGVTQSPTHLIKTRGQQVTLRCSSQSGHNTVSWYQQALGQGPQFIFQYYREEENGRGNFPPRFSGLQFPNYSSELNVNALELDDSALYLCASRRWDRDSYGQYFGPGTRLTVT.

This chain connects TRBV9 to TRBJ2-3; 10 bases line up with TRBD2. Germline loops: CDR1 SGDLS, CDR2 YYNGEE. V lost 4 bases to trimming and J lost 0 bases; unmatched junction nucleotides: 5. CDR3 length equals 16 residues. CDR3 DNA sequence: TGTGCCAGCAGCTCCGAGGGACTAGCGAGCACAGATACGCAGTATTTT. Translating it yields CASSSEGLASTDTQYF. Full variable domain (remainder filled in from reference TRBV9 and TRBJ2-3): DSGVTQTPKHLITATGQRVTLRCSPRSGDLSVYWYQQSLDQGLQFLIQYYNGEERAKGNILERFSAQQFPDLHSELNLSSLELGDSALYFCASSSEGLASTDTQYFGPGTRLTVL.

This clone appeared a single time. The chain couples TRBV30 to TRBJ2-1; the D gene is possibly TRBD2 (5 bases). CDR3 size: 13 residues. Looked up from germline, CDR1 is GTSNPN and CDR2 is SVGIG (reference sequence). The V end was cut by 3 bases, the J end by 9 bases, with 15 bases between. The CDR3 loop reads CAWRRADRREQFF. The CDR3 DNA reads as TGTGCCTGGAGGAGGGCGGATCGCCGTGAGCAGTTCTTC.

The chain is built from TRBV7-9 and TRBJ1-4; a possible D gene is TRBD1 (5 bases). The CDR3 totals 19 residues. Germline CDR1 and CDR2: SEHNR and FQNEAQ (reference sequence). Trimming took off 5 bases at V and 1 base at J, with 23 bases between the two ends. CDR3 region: CASSPLSRRGSLTNEKLFF. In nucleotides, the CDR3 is TGTGCCAGCAGCCCACTTAGTCGGCGGGGGTCCCTAACTAATGAAAAACTGTTTTTT.

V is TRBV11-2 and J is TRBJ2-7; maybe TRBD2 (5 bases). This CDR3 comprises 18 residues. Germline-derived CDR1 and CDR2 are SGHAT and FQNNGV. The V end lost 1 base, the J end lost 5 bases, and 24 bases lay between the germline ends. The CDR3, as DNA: TGTGCCAGCAGCTTAGGGACCGTGCTAGCCCTAATGGGAAACGAGCAGTACTTC. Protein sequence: CASSLGTVLALMGNEQYF.

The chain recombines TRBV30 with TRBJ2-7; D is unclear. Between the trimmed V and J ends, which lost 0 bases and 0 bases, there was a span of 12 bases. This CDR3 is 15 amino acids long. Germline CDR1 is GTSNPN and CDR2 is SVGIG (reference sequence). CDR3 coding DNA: TGTGCCTGGAGTGTACGTCTTGAGGCCTCCTACGAGCAGTACTTC. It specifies CAWSVRLEASYEQYF.

CDR3 sequence (DNA): TGTGCCAGCAGCTTATTTAGTAGGTACGGGTTAGAGGACTCCGAAGCTTTCTTT. It yields the protein CASSLFSRYGLEDSEAFF. The chain couples TRBV11-2 to TRBJ1-1; unclear D gene. The germline CDR1 and CDR2 sequences are SGHAT and FQNNGV. The CDR3 has 18 residues. V was pared by 2 bases and J by 8 bases, with 27 bases between.

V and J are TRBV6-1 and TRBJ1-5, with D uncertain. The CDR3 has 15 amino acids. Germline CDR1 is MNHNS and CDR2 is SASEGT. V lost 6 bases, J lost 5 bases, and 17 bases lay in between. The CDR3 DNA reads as TGTGCCAGCAGCCAACCCGGGATCCTTTATCAGCCCCAGCATTTT. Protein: CASSQPGILYQPQHF.

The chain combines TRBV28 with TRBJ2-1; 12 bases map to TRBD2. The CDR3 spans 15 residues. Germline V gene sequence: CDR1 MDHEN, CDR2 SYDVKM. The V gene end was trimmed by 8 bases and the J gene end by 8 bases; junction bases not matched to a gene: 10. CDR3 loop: CASGLTSGSGDEQFF. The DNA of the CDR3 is TGTGCCAGCGGATTGACTAGCGGGAGTGGGGATGAGCAGTTCTTC.

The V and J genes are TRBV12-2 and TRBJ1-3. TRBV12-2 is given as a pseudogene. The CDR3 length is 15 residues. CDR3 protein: CASRSNLVSGNTIYF. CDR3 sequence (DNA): TGTGCAAGTCGCTCCAACCTCGTCTCTGGAAACACCATATATTTT.

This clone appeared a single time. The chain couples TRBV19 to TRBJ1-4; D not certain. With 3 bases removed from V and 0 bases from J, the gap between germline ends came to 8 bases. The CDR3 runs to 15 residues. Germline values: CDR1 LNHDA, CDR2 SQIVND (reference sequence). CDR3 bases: TGTGCCAGTAGTATGAGGGCGGCAACTAATGAAAAACTGTTTTTT. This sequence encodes CASSMRAATNEKLFF.

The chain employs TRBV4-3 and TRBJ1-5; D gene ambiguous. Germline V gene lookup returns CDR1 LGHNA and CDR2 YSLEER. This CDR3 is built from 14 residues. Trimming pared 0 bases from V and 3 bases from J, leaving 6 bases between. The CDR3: CASSQEAHNQPQHF. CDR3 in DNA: TGCGCCAGCAGCCAAGAGGCACACAATCAGCCCCAGCATTTT.

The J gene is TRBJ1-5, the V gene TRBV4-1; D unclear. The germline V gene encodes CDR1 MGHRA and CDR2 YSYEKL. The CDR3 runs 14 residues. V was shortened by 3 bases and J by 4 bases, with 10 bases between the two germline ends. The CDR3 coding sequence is TGCGCCAGCAGCCAGATCGGGAAGAATCAGCCCCAGCATTTT. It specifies CASSQIGKNQPQHF.

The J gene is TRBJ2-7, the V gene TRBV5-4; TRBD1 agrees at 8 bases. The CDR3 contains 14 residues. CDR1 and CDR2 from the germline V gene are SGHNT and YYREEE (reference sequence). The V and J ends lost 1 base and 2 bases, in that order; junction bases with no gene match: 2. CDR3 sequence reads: CASSLYRGTYEQYF. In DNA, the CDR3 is TGTGCCAGCAGCTTGTACAGGGGGACCTACGAGCAGTACTTC.